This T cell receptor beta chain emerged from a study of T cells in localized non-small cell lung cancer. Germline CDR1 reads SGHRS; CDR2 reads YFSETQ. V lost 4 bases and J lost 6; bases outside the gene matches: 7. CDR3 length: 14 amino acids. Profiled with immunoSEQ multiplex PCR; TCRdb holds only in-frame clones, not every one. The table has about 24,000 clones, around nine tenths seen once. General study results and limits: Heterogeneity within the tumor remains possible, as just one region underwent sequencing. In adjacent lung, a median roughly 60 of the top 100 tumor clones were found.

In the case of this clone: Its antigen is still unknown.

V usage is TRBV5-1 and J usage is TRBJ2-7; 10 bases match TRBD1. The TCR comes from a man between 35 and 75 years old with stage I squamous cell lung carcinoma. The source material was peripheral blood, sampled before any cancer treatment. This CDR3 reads CASSPRDRGREQYF. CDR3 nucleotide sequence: TGCGCCAGCAGCCCCCGGGACAGGGGTCGCGAGCAGTACTTC.